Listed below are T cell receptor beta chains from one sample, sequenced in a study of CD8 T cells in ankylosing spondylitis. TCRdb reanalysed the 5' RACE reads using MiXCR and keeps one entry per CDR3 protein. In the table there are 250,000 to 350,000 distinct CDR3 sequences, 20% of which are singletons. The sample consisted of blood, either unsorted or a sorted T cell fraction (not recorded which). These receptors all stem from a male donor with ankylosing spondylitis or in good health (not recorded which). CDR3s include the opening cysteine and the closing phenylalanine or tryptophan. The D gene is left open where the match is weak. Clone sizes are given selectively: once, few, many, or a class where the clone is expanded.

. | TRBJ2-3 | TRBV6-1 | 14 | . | TGTGCCAGCAGCGAAGACAGGATCGCAGATACGCAGTATTTT | CASSEDRIADTQYF
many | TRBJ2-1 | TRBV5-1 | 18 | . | TGCGCCAGCAGCTTGTACCCTCGGGCTAGCAGGACCGGCAATGAGCAGTTCTTC | CASSLYPRASRTGNEQFF
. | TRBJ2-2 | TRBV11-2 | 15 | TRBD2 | TGTGCCAGCAGGCTAGCGGGGGCGGTCACCGGGGAGCTGTTTTTT | CASRLAGAVTGELFF
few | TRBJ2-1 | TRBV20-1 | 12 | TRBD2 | TGCAGTGCCCGGACTAGGTGGAATGAGCAGTTCTTC | CSARTRWNEQFF
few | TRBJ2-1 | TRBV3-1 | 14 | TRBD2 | TGTGCCAGCAGCCCGGGACTATCTGGCAATGAGCAGTTCTTC | CASSPGLSGNEQFF
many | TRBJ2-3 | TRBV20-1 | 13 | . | TGCAGTGCTAGTGTATCTAGCACAGATACGCAGTATTTT | CSASVSSTDTQYF
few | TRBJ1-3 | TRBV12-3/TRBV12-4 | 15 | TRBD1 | TGTGCCAGCAGTGGACAGGGGGCACGAGGAAACACCATATATTTT | CASSGQGARGNTIYF
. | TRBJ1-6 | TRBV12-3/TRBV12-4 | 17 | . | TGTGCCAGCAGTTTAGCGCTAATGTTTAGAAGAAATTCACCCCTCCACTTT | CASSLALMFRRNSPLHF
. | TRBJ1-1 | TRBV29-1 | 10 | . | TGTAGCGACGGGGCAACTGAAGCTTTCTTT | CSDGATEAFF
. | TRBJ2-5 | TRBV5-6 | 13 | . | TGTGCCAGCAGCTTTCGTCAGCAAGAGACCCAGTACTTC | CASSFRQQETQYF
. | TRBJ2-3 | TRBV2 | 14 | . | TGTGCCAGCAATGGCCGTTCTAGCACAGATACGCAGTATTTT | CASNGRSSTDTQYF
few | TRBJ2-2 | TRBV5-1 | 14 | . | TGCGCCAGCGCCGCAGGTGCGAACACCGGGGAGCTGTTTTTT | CASAAGANTGELFF
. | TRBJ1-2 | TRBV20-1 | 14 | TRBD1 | TGCAGTGCTGGTCAGCAGGGGGGCCCCAATGGCTACACCTTC | CSAGQQGGPNGYTF
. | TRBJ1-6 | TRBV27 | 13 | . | TGTGCCAGCAGTTCCCACGACAGGTCACCCCTCCACTTT | CASSSHDRSPLHF
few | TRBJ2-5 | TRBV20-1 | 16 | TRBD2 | TGCAGTGCTAGAGGGCCGAGAGAGACTAGCGGGGGGGCCCAGTACTTC | CSARGPRETSGGAQYF
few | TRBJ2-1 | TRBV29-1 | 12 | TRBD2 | TGCAGCGTTGAGCCAGGGAGGGATGAGCAGTTCTTC | CSVEPGRDEQFF
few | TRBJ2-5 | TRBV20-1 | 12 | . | TGCAGTGCTCGTCGACAGAAAGAGACCCAGTACTTC | CSARRQKETQYF
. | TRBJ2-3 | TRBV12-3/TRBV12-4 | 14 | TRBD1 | TGTGCCAGCAGTTTCCGACAGGGGGTAGATACGCAGTATTTT | CASSFRQGVDTQYF
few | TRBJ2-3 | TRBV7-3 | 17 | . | TGTGCCAGCAGCTTAACGGGGGTGGCGCGGAGCACAGATACGCAGTATTTT | CASSLTGVARSTDTQYF
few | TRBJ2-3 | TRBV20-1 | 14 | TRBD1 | TGCAGTCGGCAGGGGGCGATGGGCACAGATACGCAGTATTTT | CSRQGAMGTDTQYF
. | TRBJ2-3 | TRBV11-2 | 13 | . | TGTGCCAGCAGCTTAGTTCGGGGGGATACGCAGTATTTT | CASSLVRGDTQYF
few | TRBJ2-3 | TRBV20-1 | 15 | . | TGCAGTGCTAGAAAACTAGCTAGGGCCTGGGATACGCAGTATTTT | CSARKLARAWDTQYF
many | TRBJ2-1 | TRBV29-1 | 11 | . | TGCAGCGTCCACACCTACAATGAGCAGTTCTTC | CSVHTYNEQFF
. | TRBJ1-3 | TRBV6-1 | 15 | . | TGTGCCAGCAGTGGAACGGGAGTGGCTGGAAACACCATATATTTT | CASSGTGVAGNTIYF
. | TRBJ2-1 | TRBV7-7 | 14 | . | TGTGCTAGCAGCCTTAGTGGCGGTCTCAATGAGCAGTTCTTC | CASSLSGGLNEQFF
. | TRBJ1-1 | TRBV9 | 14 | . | TGTGCCAGCAGCGTAGGGCCAGGGAACACTGAAGCTTTCTTT | CASSVGPGNTEAFF
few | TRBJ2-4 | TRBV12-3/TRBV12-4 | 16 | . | TGTGCCAGCAGTTTAGGTGTTGGGGTAGCCAAAAACATTCAGTACTTC | CASSLGVGVAKNIQYF
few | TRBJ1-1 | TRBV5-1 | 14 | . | TGCGCCAGCAGCTTATCCCCCGTGAACACTGAAGCTTTCTTT | CASSLSPVNTEAFF
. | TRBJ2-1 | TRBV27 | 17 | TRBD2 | TGTGCCAGCAGTCCATACGGGGGAGGGCCAACGTACAATGAGCAGTTCTTC | CASSPYGGGPTYNEQFF
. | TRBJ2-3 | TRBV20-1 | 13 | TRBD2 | TGCAGTGCCACCCCGGCGGGGGGAGATACGCAGTATTTT | CSATPAGGDTQYF
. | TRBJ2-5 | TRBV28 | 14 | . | TGTGCCAGCAGTTTCCCCAGCACCCAAGAGACCCAGTACTTC | CASSFPSTQETQYF
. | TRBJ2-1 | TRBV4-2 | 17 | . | TGTGCCAGCAGCCAAGATCTCGCCGGGGACTGGAGGTATGAGCAGTTCTTC | CASSQDLAGDWRYEQFF
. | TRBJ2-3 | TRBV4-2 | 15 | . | TGTGCCAGCAGCCAAGAATCCCTGTACACAGATACGCAGTATTTT | CASSQESLYTDTQYF
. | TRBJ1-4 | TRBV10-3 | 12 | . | TGTGCCCCGGGGAGGGGTAATGAAAAACTGTTTTTT | CAPGRGNEKLFF
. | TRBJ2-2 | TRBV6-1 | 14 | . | TGTGCCACCTCAAGGGGTCTGAACACCGGGGAGCTGTTTTTT | CATSRGLNTGELFF
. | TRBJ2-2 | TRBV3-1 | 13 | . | TGTGCCAGCAGCCAAGTAGGCACCGGGGAGCTGTTTTTT | CASSQVGTGELFF
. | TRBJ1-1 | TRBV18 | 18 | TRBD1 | TGTGCCAGCTCACCCTTCCCGACAGGGTCTGGGATGAACACTGAAGCTTTCTTT | CASSPFPTGSGMNTEAFF
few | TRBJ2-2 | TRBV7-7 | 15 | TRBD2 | TGTGCCAGCAGCAATAGCGGGAGGGCCACCGGGGAGCTGTTTTTT | CASSNSGRATGELFF
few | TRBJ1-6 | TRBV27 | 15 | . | TGTGCCAGCAGTGGCAGTTGGTCCTATAATTCACCCCTCCACTTT | CASSGSWSYNSPLHF
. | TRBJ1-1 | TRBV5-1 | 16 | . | TGCGCCAGCAGCTTGGAAGGGCAGGGAATGAACACTGAAGCTTTCTTT | CASSLEGQGMNTEAFF
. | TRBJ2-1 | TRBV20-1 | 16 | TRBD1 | TGCAGTGCTAGAGATTCCGGGACAGCCTCCTACAATGAGCAGTTCTTC | CSARDSGTASYNEQFF
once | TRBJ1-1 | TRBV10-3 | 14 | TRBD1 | TGTGCCACCTGGACAGGGGCTAGGGACACTGTAGCTTTCTTT | CATWTGARDTVAFF
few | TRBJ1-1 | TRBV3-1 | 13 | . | TGTGCCAGCAGCGATGGGGGGGACACTGAAGCTTTCTTT | CASSDGGDTEAFF
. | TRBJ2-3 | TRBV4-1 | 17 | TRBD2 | TGCGCCAGCATCCAAAGGGGACTAGCGGAGGGGACAGATACGCAGTATTTT | CASIQRGLAEGTDTQYF
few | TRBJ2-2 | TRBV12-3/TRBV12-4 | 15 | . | TGTGCCAGCAGTTTGGATATCGCGAACACCGGGGAGCTGTTTTTT | CASSLDIANTGELFF
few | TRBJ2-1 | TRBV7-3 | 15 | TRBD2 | TGTGCCAGCAGCTTGTTAGCGGGAGAGGGGAATGAGCAGTTCTTC | CASSLLAGEGNEQFF
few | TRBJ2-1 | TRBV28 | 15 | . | TGTGCCAGCAGTTTTGATGGCGGGACTTACAATGAGCAGTTCTTC | CASSFDGGTYNEQFF
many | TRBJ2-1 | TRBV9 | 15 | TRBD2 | TGTGCCAGCAGCATTCGGGAGGGGGTTGCCAATGAGCAGTTCTTC | CASSIREGVANEQFF
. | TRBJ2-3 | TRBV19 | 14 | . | TGTGCCAGCCAAGGGGGAATTGGCACAGATACGCAGTATTTT | CASQGGIGTDTQYF
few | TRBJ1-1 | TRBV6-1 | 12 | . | TGTGCCAGCAGTGAAAGGACGGTAAAAGCTTTCTTT | CASSERTVKAFF